This TCR beta chain was obtained from a study of cytomegalovirus exposure and HLA in healthy donors. PCR used 60 Vbeta primers and 13 Jbeta primers. As processed by the authors: About 12 million of 80 million to 85 million unique TCR beta chains were shared, per a later count. Profiling relied on immunoSEQ multiplex PCR, and the TCRdb table lists in-frame clones only, not all of them. Clone size and V and J calls were adopted from that table, with D and trimming inferred from the DNA. This table holds approximately 190,000 clones, roughly 80% found once. General study findings and limits: Most likely, a cluster of highly shared sequence variants arose as a sequencing artifact. TCR sequences were mostly rare, though some public TCRs occurred in many donors. Further analysis, carried out later, found HLA-associated TCR beta chains more clonally expanded than equally common other chains.

This CDR3 is 16 amino acids long. The V and J ends lost 3 bases and 0 bases, in that order; junction bases with no gene match: 5. Per germline, CDR1 SGHNT and CDR2 YYREEE (reference sequence). Regarding this clone: Its antigen is unidentified.

V usage is TRBV5-4 and J usage is TRBJ2-2; 7 positions agree with TRBD1. What was sequenced was PBMCs. The source is a man aged 35 to 55 in good health and CMV-seropositive. CDR3 residues: CASSSLQGPNTGELFF. The CDR3 bases are TGTGCCAGCAGCTCGTTACAGGGGCCGAACACCGGGGAGCTGTTTTTT.